A single sample is the source of the 5 T cell receptor beta chains below, sequenced in a study of blood T cell repertoires in COVID-19. Clones were sequenced by immunoSEQ multiplex PCR, and TCRdb holds only the in-frame ones, with some missing. The table records under 170,000 clones, 65% to 90% of them present only once. The material sequenced was peripheral blood. The source is a man in his sixties or seventies with acute or convalescent COVID-19.

J is TRBJ2-1 and V is TRBV5-1, with D possibly being TRBD2 (5 bases). The CDR3 runs to 15 residues. Trimming stripped 3 bases from V and 5 bases from J, with 15 bases between. CDR1 and CDR2 from the germline V gene are SGHRS and YFSETQ. CDR3 amino acids: CASSSSDYDNNEQFF. CDR3 DNA sequence: TGCGCCAGCAGCTCGTCAGACTATGATAACAATGAGCAGTTCTTC.

This clone was seen a single time. The chain uses TRBV5-1 and TRBJ2-1; 12 nucleotides match TRBD2. The germline CDR1 and CDR2 sequences are SGHRS and YFSETQ. This CDR3 spans 17 amino acids. V lost 4 bases and J lost 2; bases outside the gene matches: 7. The CDR3 here is CASSRGLAGQTYNEQFF. The CDR3 DNA follows: TGCGCCAGCAGCCGCGGACTAGCGGGGCAAACCTACAATGAGCAGTTCTTC. The whole variable domain, remainder taken from reference TRBV5-1 and TRBJ2-1, is KAGVTQTPRYLIKTRGQQVTLSCSPISGHRSVSWYQQTPGQGLQFLFEYFSETQRNKGNFPGRFSGRQFSNSRSEMNVSTLELGDSALYLCASSRGLAGQTYNEQFFGPGTRLTVL.

J is TRBJ2-2 and V is TRBV9, with 8 bases that match TRBD1. J was trimmed by 4 bases and V by 1 base; bases with no gene match: 6. The CDR3 runs 16 residues. The germline V gene encodes CDR1 SGDLS and CDR2 YYNGEE. CDR3 in amino acids: CASSVTQGASTGELFF. CDR3 bases: TGTGCCAGCAGCGTAACCCAGGGGGCCAGCACCGGGGAGCTGTTTTTT.

The rearrangement joins TRBV10-3 to TRBJ1-1; D perhaps matches TRBD1 (6 bases). The V gene lost 3 bases and the J gene lost 7 bases, with 15 bases spanning the gap. The germline V gene encodes CDR1 ENHRY and CDR2 SYGVKD. The CDR3 has 14 amino acids. As DNA, the CDR3 is TGTGCCATCAGTGACTCGGGGGGCGTCGTTGAAGCTTTCTTT. It is translated as CAISDSGGVVEAFF.

Notes on this clone: The sample has other DNA sequences that encode this CDR3 too. The chain joins TRBV29-1 to TRBJ2-6; 7 bases fit TRBD2. CDR1 SQVTM and CDR2 ANQGSEA come from the germline V gene. V gave up 4 bases and J gave up 0 bases; unmatched junction bases: 0. The CDR3 covers 14 residues. CDR3 coding DNA: TGCAGCGTTGGCGGGGGCTCTGGGGCCAACGTCCTGACTTTC. This sequence encodes CSVGGGSGANVLTF.